These 29 T cell receptor beta chains came from one sample sequenced in a study of blood T cells in healthy people across ages. For the second PCR, which ran for roughly 6 to 12 cycles, a sample-barcoded 5' primer and a J-beta primer mix were used. Each CDR3 protein is one row after TCRdb ran MiXCR on the 5' RACE reads. This sample has about 1.8 million distinct CDR3 sequences, with roughly 49% found just once. Sequences were obtained from blood. These receptors all come from a woman in her forties in good health.

CDR3 nucleotide sequence: TGTGCCACTGGACTAGCCGCCTACGAGCAGTACTTC. Protein: CATGLAAYEQYF. The V and J genes are TRBV10-3 and TRBJ2-7; 8 bases map to TRBD2. This CDR3 has 12 residues. CDR1 ENHRY and CDR2 SYGVKD come from the germline V gene. The V segment lost 10 bases and the J segment 2 bases; nucleotides outside the gene matches: 4.

This clonotype came up a few times. V gene TRBV2 combines with J gene TRBJ2-7; unclear D gene. Germline V CDR1 and CDR2: SNHLY, FYNNEI. With 7 bases removed from V and 4 bases from J, the gap between germline ends came to 8 bases. There are 11 residues in the CDR3. The CDR3 DNA follows: TGTGCCAGCAAGAGTCAATACGAGCAGTACTTC. As protein: CASKSQYEQYF.

The chain joins TRBV7-8 to TRBJ2-7; the match to TRBD2 covers 10 bases. This CDR3 region has 18 residues. V lost 5 bases, J lost 4 bases, and 17 bases stayed unmatched. Germline values: CDR1 SGHVS, CDR2 FQNEAQ. The CDR3 coding sequence is TGTGCCAGCAGCAAGGGGGCTAGCGGGGGTTTTATTGTGTACGAGCAGTACTTC. Translation: CASSKGASGGFIVYEQYF.

The chain uses TRBV11-2 and TRBJ1-4, with D unclear. The V and J ends lost 4 bases and 8 bases respectively, with 14 bases between them. Germline V gives CDR1 SGHAT, CDR2 FQNNGV. This CDR3 has 14 amino acids. The CDR3, as DNA: TGTGCCAGCAGCTCGCCCGACCTGGAGGAAAAACTGTTTTTT. It yields the protein CASSSPDLEEKLFF.

This clonotype was seen only once. The chain carries TRBV12-3 or TRBV12-4 and TRBJ1-6, with D perhaps matching TRBD1 (5 bases). V shed 1 base and J shed 7 bases, with 11 bases lying between them. This CDR3 region has 15 residues. The chain's CDR3 is CASSLEAGRNSPLHF. The CDR3 DNA is TGTGCCAGCAGTTTAGAGGCGGGACGGAATTCACCCCTCCACTTT.

The chain has TRBV20-1 and TRBJ2-3, with D maybe TRBD2 (5 bases). Germline CDR1 DFQATT, CDR2 SNEGSKA (reference sequence). The CDR3 runs 13 residues. V was trimmed by 3 bases and J by 7 bases, leaving 14 bases between them. The CDR3 DNA reads as TGCAGTGCTAGCGGGGTAGGCGGAAATACGCAGTATTTT. This translates into CSASGVGGNTQYF.

This clonotype was recorded a few times. The genes are TRBV28 and TRBJ2-6; D unresolved. Looked up from germline, CDR1 is MDHEN and CDR2 is SYDVKM. Trimming left V 2 bases short and J 10 bases short, with 12 bases between. CDR3 length: 14 amino acids. CDR3 region: CASSLEIGLNVLTF. The CDR3 DNA is TGTGCCAGCAGTTTAGAGATAGGGCTTAACGTCCTGACTTTC.

CDR3 loop: CASSEDGGLETQYF. Written as DNA, the CDR3 is TGTGCCAGCAGTGAAGATGGGGGGTTGGAGACCCAGTACTTC. The chain links TRBV6-1 to TRBJ2-5, with D perhaps TRBD2 (6 bases). Germline loops: CDR1 MNHNS, CDR2 SASEGT. Trimming cost V 1 base and J 5 bases, with 11 bases left between them. This CDR3 region has 14 residues.

Details on this clonotype: The junction and the germline gene differ at one end; a read error may be behind it. The chain carries TRBV2 and TRBJ1-2; a possible D gene is TRBD1 (6 bases). From germline, CDR1 is SNHLY and CDR2 FYNNEI. The CDR3 totals 17 residues. CDR3 sequence reads: CAGSEAVGGAVKGGYTF. The CDR3 DNA is TGTGCCGGCAGTGAAGCAGTGGGGGGGGCAGTGAAAGGAGGCTACACCTTC.

CDR3 residues: CASSMGQPYEQYF. The CDR3 DNA sequence: TGTGCCAGCAGCATGGGACAGCCCTACGAGCAGTACTTC. This sequence joins TRBV7-6 and TRBJ2-7; 7 bases fit TRBD1. The CDR3 extends over 13 amino acids. The germline gives CDR1 SGHVS, CDR2 FNYEAQ. J was trimmed by 2 bases and V by 5 bases; bases with no gene match: 3.

This clonotype appeared a few times. The chain is built from TRBV2 and TRBJ2-7, with 7 nucleotides matching TRBD2. TRBJ2-5 explains the end of the DNA better; the J call may be wrong. The CDR3 totals 15 residues. CDR1 and CDR2 from the germline V gene are SNHLY and FYNNEI. The CDR3: CASTWAGDAFETQYF. In nucleotides, the CDR3 is TGTGCCAGCACCTGGGCGGGGGATGCTTTCGAGACCCAGTACTTC.

This clonotype has a handful of counts. The CDR3 loop reads CASSQATGIAKNIQYF. The CDR3 coding sequence is TGTGCCAGCAGCCAAGCGACAGGGATCGCCAAAAACATTCAGTACTTC. The rearrangement links TRBV4-2 to TRBJ2-4; 7 bases fit TRBD1. Unmatched junction bases numbered 4, after V lost 1 base and J lost 1 base. Germline V gives CDR1 LGHNA, CDR2 YNFKEQ. This CDR3 contains 16 residues.

In its sample, this clonotype was seen once. In DNA form, the CDR3 reads TGTGCCAGCAGCCAAGAAGGGACAGGGGGGGAGGAGACCCAGTACTTC. Translation: CASSQEGTGGEETQYF. This chain uses TRBV4-2 with TRBJ2-5; 11 positions agree with TRBD1. The CDR3 consists of 16 residues. Germline V gene lookup returns CDR1 LGHNA and CDR2 YNFKEQ. With 0 bases clipped from V and 5 bases from J, the junction kept 5 bases outside the gene matches.

The sample holds many counts of this clonotype. CDR3 residues: CASSLFGLGETQYF. The CDR3 DNA follows: TGTGCCAGCAGCTTATTTGGCTTAGGAGAGACCCAGTACTTC. The rearrangement uses TRBV7-2 and TRBJ2-5; D remains unclear. The germline gives CDR1 SGHTA, CDR2 FQGNSA. The CDR3 loop spans 14 amino acids. V gave up 2 bases and J gave up 4 bases, with 11 bases separating them. The whole variable domain, remainder taken from reference TRBV7-2 and TRBJ2-5, is GAGVSQSPSNKVTEKGKDVELRCDPISGHTALYWYRQSLGQGLEFLIYFQGNSAPDKSGLPSDRFSAERTGGSVSTLTIQRTQQEDSAVYLCASSLFGLGETQYFGPGTRLLVL.

The chain couples TRBV7-2 to TRBJ1-2; 7 bases match TRBD1. This CDR3 has 15 amino acids. The germline V gene has CDR1 SGHTA and CDR2 FQGNSA. V lost 5 bases, J lost 4 bases, and 10 bases stayed unmatched. CDR3 amino acids: CASSPRVDRVYGYTF. Written as DNA, the CDR3 is TGTGCCAGCAGCCCCCGGGTCGACAGGGTCTATGGCTACACCTTC.

A few counts support this clonotype. V gene TRBV20-1 combines with J gene TRBJ2-5; D is unresolved. Germline loops: CDR1 DFQATT, CDR2 SNEGSKA (reference sequence). Trimming took 6 bases from V and 5 from J, leaving 10 bases between them. This CDR3 comprises 11 residues. Written as DNA, the CDR3 is TGCAGTGCCCCAGAAGTGGAGACCCAGTACTTC. It encodes CSAPEVETQYF.

The chain couples TRBV5-6 to TRBJ2-2, with no clear D. The CDR3 runs to 12 residues. Germline lookup yields CDR1 SGHDT and CDR2 YYEEEE. Deletions cut 1 base from V and 7 bases from J, with 5 bases between. The CDR3 reads CASSLYGGELFF. CDR3 nucleotides: TGTGCCAGCAGCTTGTATGGCGGGGAGCTGTTTTTT.

A few counts support this clonotype. This sequence joins TRBV20-1 and TRBJ2-3; perhaps TRBD2 as D (6 bases). V was cut by 6 bases and J by 1 base, with 14 bases left in between. The length of the CDR3 is 14 residues. Per the germline V gene, CDR1 is DFQATT and CDR2 is SNEGSKA (reference sequence). The CDR3 nucleotides read TGCAGTGCAGAAGAGGGGACTCGCACAGATACGCAGTATTTT. It yields the protein CSAEEGTRTDTQYF.

The chain links TRBV7-9 to TRBJ2-5, with 8 bases fitting TRBD2. V lost 4 bases, J lost 11 bases, and 9 bases stayed unmatched. This CDR3 spans 13 amino acids. CDR1 and CDR2 (germline): SEHNR, FQNEAQ (reference sequence). The CDR3 coding sequence is TGTGCCAGCAGCTGCTATTATAGCGGGGAGCAGTACTTC. Translating gives CASSCYYSGEQYF.

The sample holds many counts of this clonotype. This chain connects TRBV9 to TRBJ2-1; D may be TRBD2 (5 bases). The V gene's germline CDR1 is SGDLS and CDR2 YYNGEE. V was shortened by 0 bases and J by 4 bases, with 8 bases between the two germline ends. This CDR3 region has 14 residues. CDR3: CASSVGSGYNEQFF. The DNA of the CDR3 is TGTGCCAGCAGCGTAGGTTCGGGGTACAATGAGCAGTTCTTC.

The genes are TRBV28 and TRBJ1-5; possible D gene TRBD1, 5 bases. Trimming removed 3 bases from V and 0 bases from J, with 12 bases in between. The length of the CDR3 is 16 residues. Per the germline V gene, CDR1 is MDHEN and CDR2 is SYDVKM. The CDR3 sequence is CASSLSGQISNQPQHF. CDR3 DNA sequence: TGTGCCAGCAGTTTGTCGGGGCAGATTAGCAATCAGCCCCAGCATTTT.

The rearrangement links TRBV2 to TRBJ2-5; D not resolved. The closer fit of TRBJ2-7 to the DNA end suggests the J call may be wrong. Looked up from germline, CDR1 is SNHLY and CDR2 is FYNNEI. This CDR3 is built from 15 residues. This CDR3 reads CASSEAAVSAYEQYF. The CDR3 DNA follows: TGTGCCAGCAGTGAAGCGGCAGTATCGGCCTACGAGCAGTACTTC.

Only a few counts were recorded for this clonotype. The chain links TRBV7-3 to TRBJ2-1; 13 positions match TRBD2. CDR3 length equals 16 residues. The germline gives CDR1 SGHTA, CDR2 FQGTGA. With V trimmed by 5 bases and J by 9 bases, 10 bases remained unmatched. CDR3 DNA: TGTGCCAGCAGCCCCTTGACTAGCGGGGGGAAAGCTGAGCAGTTCTTC. Translation gives CASSPLTSGGKAEQFF.

The gene calls are TRBV11-2 and TRBJ2-5, with 9 bases fitting TRBD2. V lost 8 bases to trimming and J lost 5 bases; unmatched junction nucleotides: 3. The CDR3 extends over 12 amino acids. Germline V gene data show CDR1 as SGHAT and CDR2 as FQNNGV. CDR3 in DNA: TGTGCCAGCGCGGGGGGGCGGGAGACCCAGTACTTC. Residues: CASAGGRETQYF.

The chain joins TRBV6-2 or TRBV6-3 to TRBJ2-6; 7 nucleotides align to TRBD1. Germline-derived CDR1 and CDR2 are MNHEY and SVGEGT. V shed 6 bases, J shed 3 bases, and the junction held 5 bases outside the gene matches. CDR3 size: 15 residues. CDR3 DNA sequence: TGTGCCAGCAGCCAGACAGGGTTTGGGGCCAACGTCCTGACTTTC. Residues: CASSQTGFGANVLTF.

The V and J genes are TRBV21-1 and TRBJ1-6; the table gives TRBD1 as D, unverified against the DNA. TRBV21-1 counts as a pseudogene. The CDR3 has 18 amino acids. CDR3 residues: CASLPVGGLSSYNSPLHF. CDR3 DNA sequence: TGTGCCAGCCTCCCCGTGGGGGGCCTGAGCTCCTATAATTCACCCCTCCACTTT.

This clonotype was found a few times. V usage is TRBV15 and J usage is TRBJ2-1; 10 nucleotides line up with TRBD1. This CDR3 is built from 15 residues. From germline, CDR1 is LNHNV and CDR2 YYDKDF (reference sequence). J was trimmed by 5 bases and V by 1 base; bases with no gene match: 2. Written as DNA, the CDR3 is TGTGCCACCAGCAGAGGACAGGGGGCGAACAATGAGCAGTTCTTC. Translating it yields CATSRGQGANNEQFF.

V and J are TRBV28 and TRBJ2-1, with 10 bases identical to TRBD2. After removal of 6 bases from V and 6 bases from J, the junction contained 5 bases not matched to a gene. Germline V gene lookup returns CDR1 MDHEN and CDR2 SYDVKM. CDR3 size: 14 residues. The CDR3 reads CASRQSGGVNEQFF. In DNA form, the CDR3 reads TGTGCCAGCAGGCAGAGCGGGGGGGTCAATGAGCAGTTCTTC.

The chain recombines TRBV4-3 with TRBJ2-7, with 7 bases that match TRBD2. The germline gives CDR1 LGHNA, CDR2 YSLEER. The CDR3 sequence is 15 residues long. V shed 0 bases, J shed 4 bases, and the junction held 6 bases outside the gene matches. In DNA, the CDR3 is TGCGCCAGCAGCCAAGATCGGCTAGCGGAGTACGAGCAGTACTTC. Translating gives CASSQDRLAEYEQYF.